These T cell receptor beta chains were read from a single sample in a study of T cell responses to AZD1222 COVID-19 vaccine. Sequencing was performed with immunoSEQ multiplex PCR; in TCRdb, only in-frame clones are kept and a portion is missing. The sample has roughly 180,000 clones, 92% seen once; the top ten hold 1% to 1.5%. The source material was peripheral blood, sampled 28 days after the second AZD1222 dose. These receptors all come from an adult who received the AZD1222 COVID-19 vaccine. Each CDR3 is given with its conserved first and last residue. The D gene is left open where the match is weak. Clone size, where shown, is once, few, many, or a class for clones that have expanded.

V: TRBV29-1
D: TRBD1
J: TRBJ1-2
size: .
DNA: TGCAGCGTTGAAGATCGGCGGGGACAGGGGAGCCTTCACACCTTC
CDR3: CSVEDRRGQGSLHTF

V: TRBV15
D: .
J: TRBJ1-4
size: .
DNA: TGTGCCACCAGCAGAGATTCCCAGCAGGGCAGGGAAAAACTGTTTTTT
CDR3: CATSRDSQQGREKLFF

V: TRBV4-3
D: TRBD1
J: TRBJ1-5
size: .
DNA: TGCGCCAGCAGCCCCCTGGACAGGGCGACTCCCTTCTTTAGCAATCAGCCCCAGCATTTT
CDR3: CASSPLDRATPFFSNQPQHF

V: TRBV10-2
D: TRBD1
J: TRBJ1-1
size: .
DNA: TGCGCCAGCAGTGAATGGACAGGGGTGAACACTGAAGCTTTCTTT
CDR3: CASSEWTGVNTEAFF

V: TRBV30
D: .
J: TRBJ2-1
size: .
DNA: TGTGCCTGGAGTGAGGGGCAAGCCGGGGATGAGCAGTTCTTC
CDR3: CAWSEGQAGDEQFF

V: TRBV28
D: .
J: TRBJ1-1
size: .
DNA: TGTGCCAGCAGTCGTAGACCCAGGGGTGTCTCCTCCGAAGCTTTCTTT
CDR3: CASSRRPRGVSSEAFF

V: TRBV4-1
D: .
J: TRBJ2-7
size: once
DNA: TGCGCCAGCAGCCAAGATACCCCCTACGAGCAGTACTTC
CDR3: CASSQDTPYEQYF

V: TRBV19
D: TRBD1
J: TRBJ2-7
size: .
DNA: TGTGCCAGTAGTATTGGTTCCGAGGACAGGGGGTTTTACGAGCAGTACTTC
CDR3: CASSIGSEDRGFYEQYF

V: TRBV6-5
D: .
J: TRBJ1-1
size: .
DNA: TGTGCCAGCAGCCTCTCGCGTCAGAACACTGAAGCTTTCTTT
CDR3: CASSLSRQNTEAFF

V: TRBV3-1/TRBV3-2
D: TRBD1
J: TRBJ2-1
size: .
DNA: TGTGCCAGCAGCCAAGCCGAGGGACAGGGGTTGATCGATGAGCAGTTCTTC
CDR3: CASSQAEGQGLIDEQFF

V: TRBV6-5
D: TRBD1
J: TRBJ1-2
size: .
DNA: TGTGCCAGCAGTCCCCGGACAGGGCGGGGCTACACCTTC
CDR3: CASSPRTGRGYTF

V: TRBV2
D: TRBD2
J: TRBJ2-3
size: .
DNA: TGTGCCACCCTTTCACGGGGGGGGGAAAAGCCAGATACGCAGTATTTT
CDR3: CATLSRGGEKPDTQYF

V: TRBV3-1/TRBV3-2
D: .
J: TRBJ1-1
size: .
DNA: TGTGCCAGCAGCGGTGCGGGTTCACTTGAAGCTTTCTTT
CDR3: CASSGAGSLEAFF

V: TRBV5-1
D: TRBD1
J: TRBJ1-2
size: .
DNA: TGCGCCAGCAGCCCCCGGGACAGGGGTAACTATGGCTACACCTTC
CDR3: CASSPRDRGNYGYTF

V: TRBV27
D: .
J: TRBJ1-1
size: .
DNA: TGTGCCAGCAGTTTAAGAGGGCCCACTGAAGCTTTCTTT
CDR3: CASSLRGPTEAFF

V: TRBV12-3/TRBV12-4
D: .
J: TRBJ1-5
size: .
DNA: TGTGCCAGCACCCTCTCAAGTAATCAGCCCCAGCATTTT
CDR3: CASTLSSNQPQHF

V: TRBV9
D: .
J: TRBJ1-1
size: .
DNA: TGTGCCAGCAGCGTAGACAAGGACACTGAAGCTTTCTTT
CDR3: CASSVDKDTEAFF

V: TRBV21-1
D: .
J: TRBJ1-3
size: .
DNA: TGTGCCAGCAGCTCGACAGGAAACACCATATATTTT
CDR3: CASSSTGNTIYF

V: TRBV25-1
D: .
J: TRBJ1-1
size: .
DNA: TGTGCCAGCAGTCACCGATCCCCCCACGGAGCGGGGGACACTGAAGCTTTCTTT
CDR3: CASSHRSPHGAGDTEAFF

V: TRBV19
D: .
J: TRBJ1-1
size: once
DNA: TGTGCCAGTAGTATGGGAGGCAGAGAAGCTTTCTTT
CDR3: CASSMGGREAFF

V: TRBV27
D: TRBD2
J: TRBJ2-1
size: .
DNA: TGTGCCAGCAGTTTGCTTGCGGGAGGTGGGGACAATGAGCAGTTCTTC
CDR3: CASSLLAGGGDNEQFF

V: TRBV28
D: TRBD1
J: TRBJ1-6
size: .
DNA: TGTGCCAGCAGGTTAGGGTACCCGGGACAGGGTAATTCACCCCTCCACTTT
CDR3: CASRLGYPGQGNSPLHF

V: TRBV5-4
D: TRBD2
J: TRBJ2-5
size: once
DNA: TGTGCCAGCAGCTTGCCTAGCGGGGGGGAAGAGACCCAGTACTTC
CDR3: CASSLPSGGEETQYF

V: TRBV5-1
D: TRBD1
J: TRBJ1-3
size: .
DNA: TGCGCCAGCAGCTTGGGGGACAGAAGGGGCTTATATTCCTCTGGAAACACCATATATTTT
CDR3: CASSLGDRRGLYSSGNTIYF

V: TRBV5-1
D: TRBD1
J: TRBJ1-5
size: once
DNA: TGCGCCAGCAGCCCTAGGACAGGGGGCCAGCCCCAGCATTTT
CDR3: CASSPRTGGQPQHF

V: TRBV6-6
D: .
J: TRBJ1-5
size: .
DNA: TGTGCCAGCAGTTCCAGGGGACGGGGTCAGCCCCAGCATTTT
CDR3: CASSSRGRGQPQHF

V: TRBV24-1
D: .
J: TRBJ1-5
size: .
DNA: TGTGCCACCAGTGACCTATATAGCAATCAGCCCCAGCATTTT
CDR3: CATSDLYSNQPQHF

V: TRBV18
D: .
J: TRBJ2-1
size: .
DNA: TGTGCCAGCTCACCGGGAGTGGATGAGCAGTTCTTC
CDR3: CASSPGVDEQFF

V: TRBV5-6
D: TRBD1
J: TRBJ2-7
size: .
DNA: TGTGCCAGCAGCTCCGGGACAGGCGCCTACGAGCAGTACTTC
CDR3: CASSSGTGAYEQYF

V: TRBV7-8
D: TRBD1
J: TRBJ1-1
size: .
DNA: TGTGCCAGCAGCCCACAAGACAGGGTGGGGACTGAAGCTTTCTTT
CDR3: CASSPQDRVGTEAFF

V: TRBV27
D: TRBD1
J: TRBJ1-5
size: .
DNA: TGTGCCGTAGGGGGGGGGACAGGGTCCAATCAGCCCCAGCATTTT
CDR3: CAVGGGTGSNQPQHF

V: TRBV10-3
D: .
J: TRBJ1-6
size: .
DNA: TGTGCCATCACAAACGGCAAGGATTCACCCCTCCACTTT
CDR3: CAITNGKDSPLHF

V: TRBV6-2/TRBV6-3
D: .
J: TRBJ2-1
size: .
DNA: TGTGCCAGCAGTTACAGTCGTCGGCTAACCTACAATGAGCAGTTCTTC
CDR3: CASSYSRRLTYNEQFF

V: TRBV7-2
D: .
J: TRBJ1-4
size: .
DNA: TGTGCCAGCAGCCCCGACAGCAATGAAAAACTGTTTTTT
CDR3: CASSPDSNEKLFF

V: TRBV28
D: TRBD1
J: TRBJ1-1
size: .
DNA: TGTGCCAGCAGTGCCTACAGGGGGCGGTACACTGAAGCTTTCTTT
CDR3: CASSAYRGRYTEAFF

V: TRBV6-6
D: .
J: TRBJ2-3
size: .
DNA: TGTGCCAGCAGCCCTACTAGTTTCGCAGATACGCAGTATTTT
CDR3: CASSPTSFADTQYF

V: TRBV7-2
D: .
J: TRBJ1-1
size: .
DNA: TGTGCCAGCAGCTTCGGGCGAGACACTGAAGCTTTCTTT
CDR3: CASSFGRDTEAFF

V: TRBV5-6
D: TRBD2
J: TRBJ2-3
size: .
DNA: TGTGCCAGCAGCTTCAGGGCCGGGACTAGCGGGATTCCGGATACGCAGTATTTT
CDR3: CASSFRAGTSGIPDTQYF

V: TRBV7-2
D: .
J: TRBJ2-7
size: .
DNA: TGTGCCAGCAGCCCCGTGGTGGGTAAGCAGTACTTC
CDR3: CASSPVVGKQYF

V: TRBV7-9
D: TRBD1
J: TRBJ1-1
size: .
DNA: TGTGCCAGCAGCTCACAGGGGGCTGGGAGGACTGAAGCTTTCTTT
CDR3: CASSSQGAGRTEAFF

V: TRBV4-2
D: TRBD2
J: TRBJ2-7
size: .
DNA: TGTGCCAGCAGCCGTAGCGGGACACAAGCCTACGAGCAGTACTTC
CDR3: CASSRSGTQAYEQYF

V: TRBV4-2
D: .
J: TRBJ1-6
size: .
DNA: TGTGCCAGCAGCCAACAGCTCCTAGGAACTTCACCCCTCCACTTT
CDR3: CASSQQLLGTSPLHF

V: TRBV5-6
D: .
J: TRBJ2-7
size: .
DNA: TGTGCCAGCAGCCGAACAGGGACCTTCACCCACTACGAGCAGTACTTC
CDR3: CASSRTGTFTHYEQYF

V: TRBV28
D: .
J: TRBJ2-7
size: once
DNA: TGTGCCAGCAGCCCTAGCTCGACCAGGGCGTACTTC
CDR3: CASSPSSTRAYF

V: TRBV4-2
D: .
J: TRBJ2-6
size: .
DNA: TGTGCCAGCAGCCAAGGAGGGACTGGGGCCAACGTCCTGACTTTC
CDR3: CASSQGGTGANVLTF

V: TRBV2
D: .
J: TRBJ2-1
size: .
DNA: TGTGCCAGCAGTCCGGGCCCGACGAGCGAGCAGTTCTTC
CDR3: CASSPGPTSEQFF